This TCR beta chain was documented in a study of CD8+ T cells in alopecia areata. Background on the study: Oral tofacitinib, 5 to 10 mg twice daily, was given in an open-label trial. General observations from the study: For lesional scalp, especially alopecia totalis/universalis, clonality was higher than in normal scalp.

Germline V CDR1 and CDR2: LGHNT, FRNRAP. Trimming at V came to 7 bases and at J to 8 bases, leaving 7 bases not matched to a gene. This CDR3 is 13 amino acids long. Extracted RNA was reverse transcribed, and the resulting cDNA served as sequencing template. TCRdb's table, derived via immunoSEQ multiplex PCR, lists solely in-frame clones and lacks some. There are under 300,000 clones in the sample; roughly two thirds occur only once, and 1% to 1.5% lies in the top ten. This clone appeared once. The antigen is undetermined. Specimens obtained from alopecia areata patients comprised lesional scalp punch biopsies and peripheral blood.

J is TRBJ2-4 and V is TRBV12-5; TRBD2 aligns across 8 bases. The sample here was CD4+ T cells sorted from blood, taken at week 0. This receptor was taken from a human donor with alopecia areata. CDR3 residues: CASAKRAGDIQYF. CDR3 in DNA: TGTGCTAGTGCAAAGAGAGCGGGAGACATTCAGTACTTC.